The entry below describes one T cell receptor (beta chain). The antigen remains undetermined. These data come from a study of Ad26.COV2.S vaccination and SARS-CoV-2 variants. Study as a whole: Donor participated within the Ad26.COV2.S arm of the COV1001 trial. Recipients of Ad26.COV2.S got it intramuscularly, once or twice 56 days apart.

Data came from immunoSEQ multiplex PCR; TCRdb stores just in-frame clones and leaves some out. The sample has about 420,000 clones; over 75% are singletons. V shed 0 bases and J shed 4 bases, with 10 bases lying between them. The CDR3 is 14 residues long. Germline CDR1 is SGDLS and CDR2 is YYNGEE. Treatment noted: about 20 received Ad26.COV2.S at low or high dose, single or two shots; roughly five received placebo; per-sample allocation not given. After the first vaccine or placebo injection, samples were drawn on day 63. Study results and caveats: The placebo group had lower spike-specific TCR breadth than the vaccine recipients did.

The specimen comprised peripheral blood, sampled in a trial of Ad26.COV2.S vaccine versus placebo. J is TRBJ2-5 and V is TRBV9; no clear D. This sequence originates from a person aged 18-60 years who received the Ad26.COV2.S COVID-19 vaccine or a placebo. DNA for the CDR3: TGTGCCAGCAGCGTAGGTGGGGTCCCAGAGACCCAGTACTTC. Translating gives CASSVGGVPETQYF.